This note documents a single TCR beta chain sequence. Its antigen is unidentified. Germline values: CDR1 GTSNPN, CDR2 SVGIG (reference sequence). Trimming removed 4 bases from V and 5 bases from J, with 14 bases in between. The CDR3 runs to 13 residues. Researchers ran the PCR with 60 Vbeta and 13 Jbeta primers. Assay: immunoSEQ multiplex PCR; the TCRdb copy retains only in-frame clones and omits some. The sample includes under 150,000 clones, about four fifths of them seen just once. This specimen comes from a study of cytomegalovirus exposure and HLA in healthy donors. Whole-study results and caveats: A later analysis associated 16,951 TCR beta sequences with HLA alleles at a 0.05 false discovery rate. Reported performance of the classifier showed diagnosis of cytomegalovirus status with high specificity and sensitivity.

This rearrangement joins TRBV30 to TRBJ1-2, with D tentatively TRBD1 (6 bases). Sequences were obtained from PBMCs. The sequence was collected from a woman aged 25 to 39 in good health and CMV-seronegative. DNA of the CDR3: TGTGCCTGGACCGGCGGGGGCGTTTATGGCTACACCTTC. As protein: CAWTGGGVYGYTF. Using reference TRBV30 and TRBJ1-2 for the parts outside the CDR3, the full variable domain is SQTIHQWPATLVQPVGSPLSLECTVEGTSNPNLYWYRQAAGRGLQLLFYSVGIGQISSEVPQNLSASRPQDRQFILSSKKLLLSDSGFYLCAWTGGGVYGYTFGSGTRLTVV.